This T cell receptor beta chain was identified during a study of regulatory T cells in long-lasting Graves disease. The study, taken as a whole, reports: Newly diagnosed patients had higher TCR diversity than persistent Graves' patients did.

Researchers made TCR beta libraries by using iRepertoire HTBI primers and running Arm-PCR on CDR3 regions. MiXCR was run by TCRdb on the multiplex PCR reads, yielding one entry per CDR3 protein. The profile shows hundreds of thousands of distinct CDR3 sequences, less than 15% of them singletons. The CDR3 spans 14 residues. The germline V gene has CDR1 LNHDA and CDR2 SQIVND (reference sequence). Losses at the gene ends were 7 bases for V and 3 bases for J; bases not matched to a gene: 9. This clonotype was seen many times. What it binds is not known. Time point indicated: newly diagnosed GD, antithyroid drugs for less than 3 months. PBMC-extracted RNA yielded the TCR library. Patient provenance is recorded as an endocrinology department in Xi'an, China. The sample also formed part of further work on T cells in Graves' hyperthyroidism and ophthalmopathy. As reported in that work: Each diagnosis was grounded in clinical symptoms, serum thyroxine and TRAb, thyroid ultrasound, and orbital computed tomography.

The sequenced sample was peripheral blood mononuclear cells (PBMCs), obtained at new diagnosis, from a patient treated with antithyroid drugs. This TCR was recovered from a man under 40 with Graves disease. The J gene is TRBJ2-7, the V gene TRBV19, with TRBD2 matching 7 bases. The CDR3 DNA sequence: TGTGCCAGTACCAACCCTGGCGGGAGCTACGAGCAGTACTTC. It is translated as CASTNPGGSYEQYF.